A selection of T cell receptor beta chains follows, all from one sample in a study of T cells after yellow fever vaccination. One entry per CDR3 protein results from TCRdb running MiXCR on the 5' RACE reads. The data show roughly 85,000 distinct CDR3 sequences, approximately 12% seen once. Sequences were derived from CD8+ T cells not binding an NS4B(214-222) dextramer, sorted from PBMCs, sampled roughly 20 days after the first yellow fever vaccination. All receptors come from a man aged 18 to 29 who received the YFV17D yellow fever vaccine. CDR3s include the opening cysteine and the closing phenylalanine or tryptophan. Fields, in order: V gene, CDR3 protein.

TRBV4-2	CASSQEKHQETQYF
TRBV7-9	CASSLGLGTKNIQYF
TRBV15	CATSSPALETSGGYTDTQYF
TRBV5-4	CASSPQGFQGETQYF
TRBV7-8	CASSLGWAGTGELFF
TRBV4-2	CASSQGGGELFF
TRBV20-1	CSAPGRAYNEQFF
TRBV4-1	CASSQDGWRTEAFF
TRBV7-3	CASSLSANTEAFF
TRBV2	CASTGGVSYEQYF
TRBV19	CASTWTPGDTDTQYF
TRBV7-8	CASSLEAPGAGELFF
TRBV18	CASSPQGAGQPQHF
TRBV7-9	CASSPARQRDEQFF
TRBV6-1	CASSTPGQLYNEQFF
TRBV5-4	CASSLELAETQYF
TRBV4-3	CASSQTGVVDSPLHF
TRBV7-6	CASSLYGDVVEAFF
TRBV5-5	CASRPGVGNQPQHF
TRBV4-1	CASSGRQGNNEQFF
TRBV9	CASSVVNRGLETQYF
TRBV5-1	CASSLGRGASYNEQFF
TRBV4-3	CASSQGPGRNTEAFF
TRBV6-2/TRBV6-3	CASQQNHGGWDTGELFF
TRBV29-1	CSVEARTSGAPDTQYF
TRBV12-3/TRBV12-4	CASSSPEWPNTGELFF
TRBV7-9	CASSSSILTGNTIYF
TRBV6-5	CASSYSIRTGGSRTGELFF
TRBV29-1	CSVNSGLEQFF
TRBV15	CATSLRGGNQETQYF
TRBV11-2	CASSSTDGPQETQYF
TRBV6-1	CASRSDRGHYGYTF